This TCR beta chain was observed in a study of monozygotic twins with inflammatory bowel disease. Study conclusions and caveats: Healthy co-twins, by inverse Simpson, had higher TCRbeta diversity than their siblings with IBD.

Remarks on this clonotype: Its target is not known.

Blood samples, whole and unsorted for T cells, yielded the isolated total RNA. The CDR3 runs to 15 residues. Germline values: CDR1 SGHRS, CDR2 YFSETQ. UMIs that included a 6-nucleotide sample barcode were added by template switching, which took place during cDNA synthesis. TCRdb reanalyzed the 5' RACE reads and collapses them to one entry per CDR3 protein, without DNA. Its listing shows some 170,000 distinct CDR3 sequences. Sequencing was carried out using blood. The V gene is TRBV5-1, the J gene TRBJ2-4; there is no DNA to check the TCRdb D call of TRBD1. The sequence was collected from a human donor with ulcerative colitis or Crohn's disease, or a healthy co-twin of an affected twin (not recorded which). CDR3 in amino acids: CASSLGEGPRNIQYF.